Here is one T cell receptor (beta chain) with its context. Antigen specificity is unknown. This sample was taken from a study of beta chain features in type 1 diabetes. The study's findings and limits: TCRB CDR3s from Type 1 diabetes patients were moderately but significantly shorter in all four CD4+ subsets.

The sequenced template was cDNA made from the entire isolated RNA. This table comes from immunoSEQ multiplex PCR, and its TCRdb copy is limited to in-frame clones, with some not included. Here the sample spans 150,000 to 190,000 clones, 10% being singletons. The V end was cut by 0 bases, the J end by 4 bases, with 11 bases between. Per germline, CDR1 SGHRS and CDR2 YFSETQ. CDR3 length: 15 amino acids. Specimen: central memory CD4+ T cells from blood. The chain combines TRBV5-1 with TRBJ2-1, with TRBD2 as a possible D gene (5 bases). The sequence was collected from a man younger than 40 with type 1 diabetes. CDR3 DNA sequence: TGCGCCAGCAGCTTGGTGAGGGCAGAGTACAATGAGCAGTTCTTC. Translation: CASSLVRAEYNEQFF.